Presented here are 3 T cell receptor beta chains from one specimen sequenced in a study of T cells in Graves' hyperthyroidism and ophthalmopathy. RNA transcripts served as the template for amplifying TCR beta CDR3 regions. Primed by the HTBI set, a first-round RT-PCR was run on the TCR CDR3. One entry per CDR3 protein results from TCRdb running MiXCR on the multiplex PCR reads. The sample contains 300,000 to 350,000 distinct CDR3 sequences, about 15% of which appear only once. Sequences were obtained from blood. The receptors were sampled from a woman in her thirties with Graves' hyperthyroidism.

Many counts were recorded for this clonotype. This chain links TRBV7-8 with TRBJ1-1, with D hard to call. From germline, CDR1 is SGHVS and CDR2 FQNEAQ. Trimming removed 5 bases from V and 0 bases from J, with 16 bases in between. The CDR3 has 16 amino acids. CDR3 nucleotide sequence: TGTGCCAGCAGCCCCCCGTCGGGGTGGGTGAACACTGAAGCTTTCTTT. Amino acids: CASSPPSGWVNTEAFF.

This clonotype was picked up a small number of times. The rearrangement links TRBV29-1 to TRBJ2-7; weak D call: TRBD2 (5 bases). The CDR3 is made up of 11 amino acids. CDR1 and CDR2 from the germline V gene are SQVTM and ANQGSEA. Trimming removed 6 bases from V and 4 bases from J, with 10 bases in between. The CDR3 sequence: CSVFSVYEQYF. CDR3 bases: TGCAGCGTCTTTAGCGTGTACGAGCAGTACTTC.

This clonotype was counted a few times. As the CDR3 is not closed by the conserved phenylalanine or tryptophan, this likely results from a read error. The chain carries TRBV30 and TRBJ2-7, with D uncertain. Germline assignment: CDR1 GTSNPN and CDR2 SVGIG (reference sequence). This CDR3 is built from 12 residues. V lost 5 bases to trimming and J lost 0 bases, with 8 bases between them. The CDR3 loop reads CAWSEHSYEQYL. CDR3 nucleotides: TGTGCCTGGTCGGAACACTCCTACGAGCAGTACCTC.